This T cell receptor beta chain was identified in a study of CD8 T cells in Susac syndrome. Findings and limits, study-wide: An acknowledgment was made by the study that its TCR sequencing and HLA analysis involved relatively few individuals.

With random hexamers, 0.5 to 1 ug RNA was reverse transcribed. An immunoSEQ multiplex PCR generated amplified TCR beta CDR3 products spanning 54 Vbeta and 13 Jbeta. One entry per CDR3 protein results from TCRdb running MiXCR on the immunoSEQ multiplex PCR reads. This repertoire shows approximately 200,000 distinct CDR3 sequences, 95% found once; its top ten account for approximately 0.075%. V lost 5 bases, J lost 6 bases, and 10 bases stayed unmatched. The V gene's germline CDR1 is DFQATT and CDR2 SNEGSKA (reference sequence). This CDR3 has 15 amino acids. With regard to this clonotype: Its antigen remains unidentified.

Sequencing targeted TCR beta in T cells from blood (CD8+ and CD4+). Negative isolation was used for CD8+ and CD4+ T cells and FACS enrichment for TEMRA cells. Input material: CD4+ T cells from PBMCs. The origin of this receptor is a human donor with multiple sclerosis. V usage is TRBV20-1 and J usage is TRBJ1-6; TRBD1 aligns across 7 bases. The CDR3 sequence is CSAAPQGMPNSPLHF. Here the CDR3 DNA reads TGCAGTGCTGCCCCACAGGGGATGCCTAATTCACCCCTCCACTTT.